This TCR beta chain was profiled in a study of T-cell memory formation after mild COVID-19. Study-wide background: The study found TCR clusters largely donor specific.

Notes on the study in general: Among CD4+ contracting clones, most were CM and EM, and CD8+ ones EMRA. Some responding clones appeared in pre-infection memory, suggesting cross-reactive memory joined.

This clonotype has just a few counts. Its antigen is still unknown. At one boundary the junction diverges from the germline segment, which might be a read error. TCRdb recomputed calls from the 5' RACE reads with MiXCR, one row per CDR3 protein. The sample lists over 60,000 distinct CDR3 sequences, approximately 15% occurring once. Sequencing was done on a sample of PBMCs or a T cell subset sorted from them (not recorded which). This clonotype was obtained from an adult woman who had mild COVID-19 (a few samples of this study predate the infection). Cell type and time point are not known.

CDR3 region: CASSPKPGTTYEHYF. CDR3 nucleotide sequence: TGTGCCAGCAGCCCTAAGCCCGGGACTACCTACGAGCATTACTTC. This chain links TRBV7-6 with TRBJ2-7, with 7 bases that match TRBD2. This CDR3 contains 15 residues. Germline-derived CDR1 and CDR2 are SGHVS and FNYEAQ.